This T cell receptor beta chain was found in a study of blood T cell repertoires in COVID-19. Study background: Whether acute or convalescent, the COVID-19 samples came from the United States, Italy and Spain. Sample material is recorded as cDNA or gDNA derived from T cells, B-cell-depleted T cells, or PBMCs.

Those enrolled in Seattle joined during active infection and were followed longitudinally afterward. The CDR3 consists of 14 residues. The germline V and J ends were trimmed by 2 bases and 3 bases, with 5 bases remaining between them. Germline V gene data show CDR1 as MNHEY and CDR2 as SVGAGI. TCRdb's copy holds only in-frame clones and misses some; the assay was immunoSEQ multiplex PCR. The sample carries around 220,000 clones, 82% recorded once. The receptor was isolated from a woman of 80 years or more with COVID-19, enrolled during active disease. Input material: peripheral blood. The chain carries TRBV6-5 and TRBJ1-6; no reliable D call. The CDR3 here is CASSYGGYNSPLHF. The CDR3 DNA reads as TGTGCCAGCAGTTACGGCGGCTATAATTCACCCCTCCACTTT.